This is a list of T cell receptor beta chains from one sample in a study of T cell responses to AZD1222 COVID-19 vaccine. Generated by immunoSEQ multiplex PCR, the TCRdb table keeps only in-frame clones and is missing some. This table has 200,000 to 250,000 clones, approximately 94% appearing once. Sequenced here: peripheral blood, sampled on day 0 of MenACWY control vaccination. These receptors all stem from an adult in good health. Each CDR3 is given with its conserved first and last residue. The order of the fields is V gene, D gene, J gene, clone size, CDR3 DNA, CDR3 protein. D genes are given only for firm matches. Some rows have no size entry. The others give once, few or many, or a class for an expanded clone.

v_call: TRBV6-5; d_call: .; j_call: TRBJ1-1; clone_size: once; cdr3_nt: TGTGCCAGCAGTTACACCTATTGGACAGCTCAAGGAGCTTTCTTT; cdr3_aa: CASSYTYWTAQGAFF
v_call: TRBV7-2; d_call: .; j_call: TRBJ1-1; clone_size: .; cdr3_nt: TGTGCCAGCAGCGCAGCGGTGGGGCGAGCTTTCTTT; cdr3_aa: CASSAAVGRAFF
v_call: TRBV4-1; d_call: TRBD1; j_call: TRBJ1-4; clone_size: .; cdr3_nt: TGCGCCAGCAGACGGACAGGCGCCAGAATAGAAAAACTGTTTTTT; cdr3_aa: CASRRTGARIEKLFF
v_call: TRBV30; d_call: .; j_call: TRBJ1-1; clone_size: .; cdr3_nt: TGTGCCTGGAGTTCTCGACAGAGGAACACTGAAGCTTTCTTT; cdr3_aa: CAWSSRQRNTEAFF
v_call: TRBV3-1/TRBV3-2; d_call: TRBD1; j_call: TRBJ1-1; clone_size: .; cdr3_nt: TGTGCCAGCAGCTTCGGGACAGCCATGAACACTGAAGCTTTCTTT; cdr3_aa: CASSFGTAMNTEAFF
v_call: TRBV6-6; d_call: .; j_call: TRBJ1-5; clone_size: .; cdr3_nt: TGTGCCAGCAGTTATGCGGGGGCGTGGGGCAATCAGCCCCAGCATTTT; cdr3_aa: CASSYAGAWGNQPQHF
v_call: TRBV5-1; d_call: TRBD1; j_call: TRBJ2-2; clone_size: few; cdr3_nt: TGCGCCAGCAGCGCTAGGACAGGAAGCACCGGGGAGCTGTTTTTT; cdr3_aa: CASSARTGSTGELFF
v_call: TRBV3-1/TRBV3-2; d_call: TRBD1; j_call: TRBJ1-1; clone_size: .; cdr3_nt: TGTGCCAGCAGCCGCCTGACAGGGGGTGGCACTGAAGCTTTCTTT; cdr3_aa: CASSRLTGGGTEAFF
v_call: TRBV6-5; d_call: TRBD2; j_call: TRBJ2-2; clone_size: .; cdr3_nt: TGTGCCAGCAGTTTAGCGGGGGGAAACACCGGGGAGCTGTTTTTT; cdr3_aa: CASSLAGGNTGELFF
v_call: TRBV9; d_call: .; j_call: TRBJ2-3; clone_size: .; cdr3_nt: TGTGCCAGCAGTCCAGGAGGGGGGAAAGTTAGCACAGATACGCAGTATTTT; cdr3_aa: CASSPGGGKVSTDTQYF
v_call: TRBV4-1; d_call: .; j_call: TRBJ1-1; clone_size: .; cdr3_nt: TGCGCCAGCAGCCAAGTTGTCGCGGCTGGTGAAGCTTTCTTT; cdr3_aa: CASSQVVAAGEAFF
v_call: TRBV5-5; d_call: .; j_call: TRBJ1-1; clone_size: few; cdr3_nt: TGTGCCAGCAGCTTGTGGGGACAAGTAGCTTTCTTT; cdr3_aa: CASSLWGQVAFF
v_call: TRBV7-9; d_call: .; j_call: TRBJ2-3; clone_size: once; cdr3_nt: TGTGCCAGCAGCTCGGGAGTCAGAGATACGCAGTATTTT; cdr3_aa: CASSSGVRDTQYF
v_call: TRBV27; d_call: TRBD1; j_call: TRBJ1-5; clone_size: .; cdr3_nt: TGTGCCAGCAGTAGGGGGCGCGAGCCCCAGCATTTT; cdr3_aa: CASSRGREPQHF
v_call: TRBV6-2/TRBV6-3; d_call: TRBD1; j_call: TRBJ1-1; clone_size: .; cdr3_nt: TGTGCCAGCAGTGAGAACAGGGGCACTGAAGCTTTCTTT; cdr3_aa: CASSENRGTEAFF
v_call: TRBV7-3; d_call: .; j_call: TRBJ2-7; clone_size: .; cdr3_nt: TGTGCCAGCAGCTTATTACCTCTCCCCTACGAGCAGTACTTC; cdr3_aa: CASSLLPLPYEQYF
v_call: TRBV15; d_call: .; j_call: TRBJ2-7; clone_size: .; cdr3_nt: TGTGCCACCAGCCGCGGACTGCAGAGCTCCTACGAGCAGTACTTC; cdr3_aa: CATSRGLQSSYEQYF
v_call: TRBV19; d_call: .; j_call: TRBJ2-7; clone_size: .; cdr3_nt: TGTGCCAGTAGTATTGGCGAACCCTACGAGCAGTACTTC; cdr3_aa: CASSIGEPYEQYF
v_call: TRBV19; d_call: .; j_call: TRBJ2-7; clone_size: .; cdr3_nt: TGTGCCACCTCTAGCTCCTACGAGCAGTACTTC; cdr3_aa: CATSSSYEQYF
v_call: TRBV6-5; d_call: .; j_call: TRBJ2-2; clone_size: .; cdr3_nt: TGTGCCAGCAGCCGTCCCAACACCGGGGAGCTGTTTTTT; cdr3_aa: CASSRPNTGELFF
v_call: TRBV7-6; d_call: TRBD2; j_call: TRBJ2-1; clone_size: .; cdr3_nt: TGTGCCAGCAGCCAGGGATGGACGGGGGGATACAATGAGCAGTTCTTC; cdr3_aa: CASSQGWTGGYNEQFF
v_call: TRBV5-1; d_call: TRBD1; j_call: TRBJ1-4; clone_size: .; cdr3_nt: TGCGCCAGCAGCTTACACCCGACAGGGATTAATGAAAAACTGTTTTTT; cdr3_aa: CASSLHPTGINEKLFF
v_call: TRBV7-6; d_call: .; j_call: TRBJ1-2; clone_size: .; cdr3_nt: TGTGCCAGCAGCTTAGCAGGCGGCGGTTTGAATGGCTACACCTTC; cdr3_aa: CASSLAGGGLNGYTF
v_call: TRBV7-2; d_call: .; j_call: TRBJ1-2; clone_size: .; cdr3_nt: TGTGCCAGCAGCTTATCAGGGACTTATGGCTACACCTTC; cdr3_aa: CASSLSGTYGYTF
v_call: TRBV5-1; d_call: .; j_call: TRBJ1-1; clone_size: .; cdr3_nt: TGCGCCAGCAGCTTGGTGGGGCTGGACACTGAAGCTTTCTTT; cdr3_aa: CASSLVGLDTEAFF
v_call: TRBV7-9; d_call: TRBD1; j_call: TRBJ1-5; clone_size: .; cdr3_nt: TGTGCCAGCGAAGGACAGGGGAGGCCCCAGCATTTT; cdr3_aa: CASEGQGRPQHF
v_call: TRBV18; d_call: .; j_call: TRBJ1-6; clone_size: .; cdr3_nt: TGTGCCAGCTCACAGGGCCCCTCGGATTTTTCACCCCTCCACTTT; cdr3_aa: CASSQGPSDFSPLHF
v_call: TRBV18; d_call: .; j_call: TRBJ1-5; clone_size: .; cdr3_nt: TGTGCCAGCTCACAGGGAAGCAATCAGCCCCAGCATTTT; cdr3_aa: CASSQGSNQPQHF
v_call: TRBV24-1; d_call: .; j_call: TRBJ2-1; clone_size: once; cdr3_nt: TGTGCCACCAGGAGGGCTGGGGTAAAGGATGAGCAGTTCTTC; cdr3_aa: CATRRAGVKDEQFF
v_call: TRBV28; d_call: .; j_call: TRBJ1-2; clone_size: .; cdr3_nt: TGTGCCAGCAGAACCAGCCCCCAGGGGCCGTATGGCTACACCTTC; cdr3_aa: CASRTSPQGPYGYTF
v_call: TRBV3-1/TRBV3-2; d_call: .; j_call: TRBJ1-5; clone_size: .; cdr3_nt: TGTGCCAGCAGCCAAGCGGGGAATCAGCCCCAGCATTTT; cdr3_aa: CASSQAGNQPQHF
v_call: TRBV5-1; d_call: .; j_call: TRBJ1-5; clone_size: once; cdr3_nt: TGCGCCAGTCTAAGGGTAAGTCAGCCCCAGCATTTT; cdr3_aa: CASLRVSQPQHF
v_call: TRBV6-5; d_call: .; j_call: TRBJ1-1; clone_size: once; cdr3_nt: TGTGCCAGCAAGGCATCGGGGGGATACACTGAAGCTTTCTTT; cdr3_aa: CASKASGGYTEAFF
v_call: TRBV7-9; d_call: .; j_call: TRBJ1-5; clone_size: .; cdr3_nt: TGTGCCAGCAGCTTGTCCGGAGATCAGCCCCAGCATTTT; cdr3_aa: CASSLSGDQPQHF
v_call: TRBV30; d_call: .; j_call: TRBJ1-1; clone_size: .; cdr3_nt: TGTGCCTGGAGCACAGGGATGGTAACTGAAGCTTTCTTT; cdr3_aa: CAWSTGMVTEAFF
v_call: TRBV2; d_call: .; j_call: TRBJ1-1; clone_size: .; cdr3_nt: TGTGCCAGCAGTTACGCTCAGGGGAACACTGAAGCTTTCTTT; cdr3_aa: CASSYAQGNTEAFF
v_call: TRBV3-1/TRBV3-2; d_call: .; j_call: TRBJ2-1; clone_size: .; cdr3_nt: TGTGCCAGCAGCCAAGATTATAGGGGACCCTACAATGAGCAGTTCTTC; cdr3_aa: CASSQDYRGPYNEQFF
v_call: TRBV18; d_call: TRBD1; j_call: TRBJ1-2; clone_size: .; cdr3_nt: TGTGCCAGCTCACGACAGGGTCTGGTCTATGGCTACACCTTC; cdr3_aa: CASSRQGLVYGYTF
v_call: TRBV2; d_call: TRBD1; j_call: TRBJ1-4; clone_size: .; cdr3_nt: TGTGCCAGCATGGACAGGGCTACTACTAATGAAAAACTGTTTTTT; cdr3_aa: CASMDRATTNEKLFF
v_call: TRBV18; d_call: .; j_call: TRBJ1-3; clone_size: once; cdr3_nt: TGTGCCAGCTCACCCGGACAGACCGGAAACACCATATATTTT; cdr3_aa: CASSPGQTGNTIYF
v_call: TRBV6-6; d_call: TRBD1; j_call: TRBJ1-2; clone_size: .; cdr3_nt: TGTGCCAGCAGTTCTCGGGACAGGGGTCTTAACTATGGCTACACCTTC; cdr3_aa: CASSSRDRGLNYGYTF
v_call: TRBV6-5; d_call: .; j_call: TRBJ1-1; clone_size: .; cdr3_nt: TGTGCCAGCAGTTACTCGGACAGATCGGAGACTGAAGCTTTCTTT; cdr3_aa: CASSYSDRSETEAFF
v_call: TRBV4-1; d_call: TRBD1; j_call: TRBJ1-2; clone_size: .; cdr3_nt: TGCGCCAGCAGCCAGGACCCGACAGGGGTCGGCTACACCTTC; cdr3_aa: CASSQDPTGVGYTF
v_call: TRBV5-1; d_call: .; j_call: TRBJ2-7; clone_size: .; cdr3_nt: TGCGCCAGCAGCTATCAGTCCGGGGGTCGCGAGCAGTACTTC; cdr3_aa: CASSYQSGGREQYF
v_call: TRBV7-2; d_call: .; j_call: TRBJ1-6; clone_size: .; cdr3_nt: TGTGCCAGCAGCTTAGGGGACATGGGGAATTCACCCCTCCACTTT; cdr3_aa: CASSLGDMGNSPLHF
v_call: TRBV5-1; d_call: TRBD2; j_call: TRBJ2-5; clone_size: .; cdr3_nt: TGCGCCAGCAGCTTAAGATTAGCGGGGGAAGAGACCCAGTACTTC; cdr3_aa: CASSLRLAGEETQYF
v_call: TRBV27; d_call: TRBD2; j_call: TRBJ2-5; clone_size: .; cdr3_nt: TGTGCCAGCAGTTTTTGGCGGGGGGGGTACCAAGAGACCCAGTACTTC; cdr3_aa: CASSFWRGGYQETQYF
v_call: TRBV21-1; d_call: .; j_call: TRBJ1-3; clone_size: .; cdr3_nt: TGTGCCAGCAGCAAACAGGACGGTCCGGGGCCGTACACCATATATTTT; cdr3_aa: CASSKQDGPGPYTIYF
v_call: TRBV5-4; d_call: .; j_call: TRBJ1-1; clone_size: .; cdr3_nt: TGTGCCAGCAGCCCTCCAGGGTTGAGGGGGAACACTGAAGCTTTCTTT; cdr3_aa: CASSPPGLRGNTEAFF
v_call: TRBV2; d_call: TRBD1; j_call: TRBJ1-5; clone_size: .; cdr3_nt: TGTGCCAGCAAATTTGACAGGGGGGAGGGCAATCAGCCCCAGCATTTT; cdr3_aa: CASKFDRGEGNQPQHF
v_call: TRBV18; d_call: .; j_call: TRBJ1-3; clone_size: .; cdr3_nt: TGTGCCAGCTCACCAATACAGTACTCTGGAAACACCATATATTTT; cdr3_aa: CASSPIQYSGNTIYF
v_call: TRBV7-2; d_call: TRBD1; j_call: TRBJ1-5; clone_size: .; cdr3_nt: TGTGCCAGCAGCACCCGGACAGGCCAGCCCCAGCATTTT; cdr3_aa: CASSTRTGQPQHF
v_call: TRBV20-1; d_call: .; j_call: TRBJ1-2; clone_size: once; cdr3_nt: TGCAGTGCTAGTAATCAGGGAGGGAGTGGCTACACCTTC; cdr3_aa: CSASNQGGSGYTF
v_call: TRBV27; d_call: TRBD1; j_call: TRBJ1-4; clone_size: .; cdr3_nt: TGTGCCAGCAGACCGACAGGGGTTAGAGAAAAACTGTTTTTT; cdr3_aa: CASRPTGVREKLFF